This paragraph covers one TCR beta chain sequence. Ten or more counts support this clonotype. Its specific antigen is unknown. There are no base qualities to consult, and no much larger clone falls within one base. These data belong to a study of regulatory T cells in long-lasting Graves disease (dated by TCRdb to about 2021). Study-wide context: Patients with newly diagnosed Graves' disease had been on antithyroid drugs for under 3 months. This study used TCR sequencing and RNA sequencing of peripheral blood to compare persistent Graves' disease patients against newly diagnosed Graves' disease patients. The study was conducted in China and was registered as a clinical trial. TCR sequencing covered about 13 persistent and roughly 20 newly diagnosed Graves' disease patients, about 35 samples in total.

What the work shows at the level of the full study, not this receptor alone: Peripheral blood alone was examined, since thyroid tissue, which constituted the primary lesion, could not be accessed. The authors noted that the small sample size was a limitation that may lower accuracy. Persistent patients shared more public clonotypes among themselves (around 2,800) than newly diagnosed patients did (about 900). Only the TCR beta chain was sequenced and analyzed. Persistent Graves' disease patients showed lower TCR Shannon entropy and fewer highly expanded clones than newly diagnosed patients, suggesting clonal expansion. TRBV28, TRBJ1-2 and TRBJ2-5 were preferentially used in persistent disease, while TRBV20-1 and TRBJ2-1 were favored in newly diagnosed disease.

The method behind the library was multiplex PCR. TCRdb lists the instrument as Illumina HiSeq 4000. CDR3 regions were amplified by Arm-PCR with iRepertoire HTBI primers to construct TCR beta libraries. Before sequencing, the PCR products underwent gel purification. The authors' analysis ran thus. A total of fewer than 65 TRBV and 14 TRBJ segments were identified across samples and were used for gene usage analysis of CDR3 amino acid clonotypes. COPE and FqMerger were used to merge filtered high-quality paired reads into contigs. Contigs were aligned with BLAST to IMGT TRBV, TRBD and TRBJ reference genes, and CDR3 was defined per IMGT. Any clonotype with a frequency above 0.1% was classified as a highly expanded clone. Shannon entropy served as the measure of repertoire diversity, while the Gini coefficient captured V-J evenness. A clonotype found in more than one individual was treated as public. TCRdb took the public reads, trimmed them with fastp at Q25, ran MiXCR for clone calling and kept in-frame beta chains. Each entry is one CDR3 protein sequence, shown with its most common DNA and genes. Here the V and J calls rest on TCRdb's processing, not on the authors' analysis. For this sample there are some 500,000 distinct CDR3 sequences; roughly a sixth appear just once. Of the sample, around 25% is held by the ten largest clones.

The cysteine opens and the phenylalanine closes a CDR3 of 13 amino acids. The retained sequence is limited to the CDR3, 39 bases, with the frame set at the first base. The V end loses 6 bases and the J end loses 8 bases, and a stretch of 19 bases separates them. Via the germline V gene (reference sequence), CDR1 is DFQATT and CDR2 SNEGSKA. What the time point label conveys for this sample: newly diagnosed GD, antithyroid drugs for less than 3 months. For both TCR sequencing and RNA sequencing, RNA was extracted from PBMCs using TRIzol. The diagnosis of Graves' disease was made according to American Thyroid Association guidelines. Patients for the study were recruited at an endocrinology department in Xi'an, China. Each patient gave 8.5 to 9.5 milliliters of peripheral blood, collected in an EDTA anticoagulant tube. Ficoll Paque Plus density gradient separation was used to isolate PBMCs, and no further T cell sorting was done. An Agilent 2100 Bioanalyzer and agarose gel were used to assess RNA quality, and a NanoDrop 2000 was used to measure RNA concentration.

These data were also reused for a study on T cells in Graves' hyperthyroidism and ophthalmopathy. The second source states: Stable Graves' hyperthyroidism was defined as no progression to ophthalmopathy during 18 months of follow-up. Hyperthyroidism patients were newly diagnosed, had a disease duration of under 2 months, and were aged 18 to 65 years. Exclusion was applied to patients with uncontrolled infections, other autoimmune diseases, pregnancy or lactation. Clinical symptoms, serum thyroxine and TRAb, thyroid ultrasound, and orbital computed tomography formed the basis for the diagnoses. The first round of RT-PCR for the TCR CDR3 was performed with the HTBI primer set and the Qiagen OneStep RT-PCR kit. Most expanded thyroid clonotypes (frequency above 0.001) were also detected in blood, a finding suggesting that blood repertoires may reflect thyroid immune responses. A model built on a 13 V-J signature distinguished ophthalmopathy from stable hyperthyroidism, reaching about 88% sensitivity and about 81% specificity in cross-validation and 80%/75% in testing. In validation, progression to ophthalmopathy was predicted by the model with almost 71% sensitivity and roughly 72% specificity, a median of roughly six months before onset. To identify TCR V-J signatures that set the groups apart, the researchers used a discovery cohort of about a hundred patients, made up of 40 to 45 with Graves' ophthalmopathy and approximately 57 with stable Graves' hyperthyroidism. Whether ophthalmopathy could be predicted prospectively was tested in an independent validation cohort made up of 18 hyperthyroidism patients plus 17 patients who later progressed to ophthalmopathy. The 100 discovery patients were randomly split 7:3 into training and test sets. The study also compared thyroid tissue and blood T-cell repertoires from several Graves' hyperthyroidism patients. After sampling, hyperthyroidism patients received methimazole starting at 30 mg daily, and ophthalmopathy patients received high-dose intravenous methylprednisolone. The libraries were constructed in a second round of multiplex PCR and then size-selected and purified. Paired-end sequencing of the libraries was performed with 100 bp reads on an Illumina HiSeq2000. Raw data were processed with SOAPnuke, discarding reads with adapters, uncalled bases, mean Phred below 15, or no exact constant-primer or identifier match. High-quality paired reads were merged using COPE v1.2.5, and each unique nucleotide sequence was defined as a clonotype. MiTCR v1.1 was used to align clonotypes to the IMGT TRBV, TRBD and TRBJ reference segments. Analysis was restricted to V-J combinations with a frequency above 0.0001, which covered 99.2% of repertoires. A TCS score was defined as the ratio between F50 (clonal expansion) and ExV (chaos), using BLOSUM62-based TCRdist between CDR3 peptides within each V-J. Welch's t-statistics and random forest reduced approximately 520 V-J features to 13, which were used in a naive Bayes classifier (R e1071). Sample size was not statistically predetermined, and investigators were not blinded to group allocation. TCR Vbeta CDR3 sequencing of 140 or so peripheral blood samples (around 45 ophthalmopathy, about 80 hyperthyroidism and approximately 17 progressor patients) is reported in the paper.

This TCR was recovered from a woman aged 35-65 years with Graves disease. Donor details come from another sample of the same person, matched by shared clones. The rearrangement combines TRBV20-1 with TRBJ1-2; the D gene cannot be resolved reliably. Sequencing used peripheral blood mononuclear cells (PBMCs), obtained at new diagnosis, from a patient treated with antithyroid drugs. The DNA sequence reads TGCAGTGCCCGGACCGGCAATGGAGGGGGCTACACCTTC. Its amino acids are CSARTGNGGGYTF.